The text below deals with one T cell receptor (beta chain). The antigen is not known. This CDR3 has 15 amino acids. V lost 3 bases and J lost 5; bases outside the gene matches: 8. The V gene's germline CDR1 is GTSNPN and CDR2 SVGIG (reference sequence). TCRdb used MiXCR to reprocess the 5' RACE reads, holding one entry per CDR3 protein. Among 150,000 or so distinct CDR3 sequences, roughly a third were seen once, and the ten largest hold around 6.2%. These data belong to a study of CD8 T cells in ankylosing spondylitis. Findings and caveats of the study: Matched ankylosing spondylitis synovial fluid reportedly contained a significantly enriched population of disease-linked clones. What seemed typical of ankylosing spondylitis blood was a TCR beta motif built from 7 or 8 highly homologous variants. The disease-linked clones had a CD8+ phenotype and low blood frequencies. Earlier studies detected some motif variants in reactive arthritis synovial fluid and blood.

The gene calls are TRBV30 and TRBJ2-1; 9 bases fit TRBD1. Sequenced: synovial fluid, either unsorted or a sorted T cell fraction (not recorded which). This TCR derives from a male donor with ankylosing spondylitis. The CDR3 reads CAWRLGDRDDNEQFF. The DNA of the CDR3 is TGTGCCTGGAGGTTAGGGGACAGGGATGACAATGAGCAGTTCTTC.